This is a list of T cell receptor beta chains from one sample in a study of CD8 T cells in ankylosing spondylitis. TCRdb itself ran the 5' RACE reads through MiXCR, one entry per CDR3 protein. In the table there are hundreds of thousands of distinct CDR3 sequences, roughly a third of which are singletons. The sample comprised blood, either unsorted or a sorted T cell fraction (not recorded which). The receptors stem from a male donor with ankylosing spondylitis or in good health (not recorded which). Both conserved end residues are part of each CDR3. A D gene is named only where the DNA matches it firmly. Size values are once, few and many counts, or a class for expanded clones, and some rows have none.

>NA|NA|TRBJ2-1|TRBV12-3/TRBV12-4
TGTGCCAGCAGTCCCCACCAGGACAATGAACAGTTCTTC
CASSPHQDNEQFF
>NA|TRBD1|TRBJ2-2|TRBV20-1
TGCAGTGCCACGACACTAACAGGGGGCGGGGAGCTGTTTTTT
CSATTLTGGGELFF
>few|NA|TRBJ2-4|TRBV12-3/TRBV12-4
TGTGCCAGCAGTGCGGGACAGCTTCAAAACATTCAGTACTTC
CASSAGQLQNIQYF
>NA|TRBD2|TRBJ2-3|TRBV18
TGTGCCAGCTCAGTCGGACTAGCAGATGCAGATACGCAGTATTTT
CASSVGLADADTQYF
>NA|NA|TRBJ2-5|TRBV5-1
TGCGCCAGCAGCTCCCAGGGCCAAGAGACCCAGTACTTC
CASSSQGQETQYF
>NA|NA|TRBJ2-1|TRBV4-2
TGTGCCAGCAGCCACGAGGGGGGGGCCCAATACAATGAGCAGTTCTTC
CASSHEGGAQYNEQFF
>NA|NA|TRBJ1-2|TRBV11-2
TGTGCCAGCAGCTTGGAACCTAGCGGTTCCCGTGGCTACACCTTC
CASSLEPSGSRGYTF
>NA|NA|TRBJ2-7|TRBV7-2
TGTGCCAGCAGCTTAGGACAGCGAACCTACGAGCAGTACTTC
CASSLGQRTYEQYF
>few|NA|TRBJ2-7|TRBV12-3/TRBV12-4
TGTGCCAGCAGTTTGCCGGGGGCCGGCGAGCAGTACTTC
CASSLPGAGEQYF
>NA|NA|TRBJ2-2|TRBV6-1
TGTGCCAGCACCCCTTGGAGGACCGGGGAGCTGTTTTTT
CASTPWRTGELFF
>few|TRBD2|TRBJ2-7|TRBV20-1
TGCAGTGCTAGTTCCCCGATCGGGGGGGGTTACGAGCAGTACTTC
CSASSPIGGGYEQYF
>NA|TRBD1|TRBJ1-5|TRBV20-1
TGCAGTGCTAGAGAGGATGTGACAGGGCGGGAGCCCCAGCATTTT
CSAREDVTGREPQHF
>once|NA|TRBJ1-5|TRBV30
TGTGCCTGGAGCCGGGTACGTCAGCCCCAGCATTTT
CAWSRVRQPQHF
>few|NA|TRBJ2-7|TRBV25-1
TGTGCCAGCCAAGGGGTCTACGAGCAGTACTTC
CASQGVYEQYF
>few|NA|TRBJ2-3|TRBV29-1
TGCAGCGTTGAAGAGCTGGAGAGAACAGATACGCAGTATTTT
CSVEELERTDTQYF
>NA|TRBD2|TRBJ2-3|TRBV20-1
TGCAGTGCTAAGTTGCGGGGGGGCGCAGATACGCAGTATTTT
CSAKLRGGADTQYF
>few|NA|TRBJ2-7|TRBV12-3/TRBV12-4
TGTGCCAGCAGGGGACCCGAAATTGAATCATACGAGCAGTACTTC
CASRGPEIESYEQYF
>NA|TRBD1|TRBJ2-3|TRBV27
TGTGCCAGCAGTTTGGACAGGGTCCCCATAGATACGCAGTATTTT
CASSLDRVPIDTQYF
>few|NA|TRBJ1-1|TRBV29-1
TGCAGCACCCAACCCCGGGGGAAGGCTGAAGCTTTCTTT
CSTQPRGKAEAFF
>few|NA|TRBJ2-3|TRBV7-3
TGTGCCAGCAGCTTAACGTCGAGTTCCACAGATACGCAGTATTTT
CASSLTSSSTDTQYF
>few|TRBD1|TRBJ2-7|TRBV20-1
TGCAGTGCTACCGGGACAGAGTTATACGAGCAGTACTTC
CSATGTELYEQYF
>NA|TRBD1|TRBJ2-7|TRBV13
TGTGCCAGCAGCAACCGGGACAGGGTCTCCTACGAGCAGTACTTC
CASSNRDRVSYEQYF
>NA|NA|TRBJ1-4|TRBV4-2
TGTGCCAGCAGCCTAACGGCGGGCCCCACTAATGAAAAACTGTTTTTT
CASSLTAGPTNEKLFF